This T cell receptor (beta chain) appears in the sequencing data of a study of control samples from healthy donors and cancer patients. Assay used: immunoSEQ multiplex PCR; TCRdb lists only in-frame clones, some missing. The data contain around 110,000 clones, over 90% of them singletons. Germline V gene lookup returns CDR1 SGHTA and CDR2 FQGTGA. V was pared by 2 bases and J by 6 bases, with 6 bases of the junction left unmatched. The CDR3 extends over 14 amino acids. The gene calls are TRBV7-3 and TRBJ1-1; 7 bases are a match to TRBD1. This sequence originates from a man aged 25-40 years in good health. Sequenced material: blood. CDR3 region: CASSLEGAGSEAFF. The CDR3, as DNA: TGTGCCAGCAGCTTAGAGGGGGCGGGCTCTGAAGCTTTCTTT.